This entry concerns a single T cell receptor beta chain. Its antigen is unidentified. The CDR3 totals 15 residues. Trimming removed 4 bases from V and 3 bases from J; junction bases left unmatched: 9. Germline V gene sequence: CDR1 MNHEY, CDR2 SVGAGI. This specimen comes from a study of identical twins. Study-wide results and caveats: Conclusions rested on cross-sectional statistics rather than following the same donors. Weaker excess sharing between twins was seen in beta out-of-frame sequences.

TCRdb processed the 5' RACE reads anew with MiXCR; each CDR3 protein has one entry. This table holds approximately 220,000 distinct CDR3 sequences, less than 9.5% found once. Sequencing was performed on memory (CD45RO+) T cells sorted from blood. This sequence was found in a woman in her late teens or twenties in good health. V is TRBV6-5 and J is TRBJ2-7, with TRBD2 matching over 7 bases. The DNA for the CDR3 is TGTGCCAGCAGTTCCCTACACAGCGGGGACTACGAGCAGTACTTC. This translates into CASSSLHSGDYEQYF.